Presented here are 23 T cell receptor beta chains from one specimen sequenced in a study of human T cells and chemical hapten exposure. The time point is: patch test 2, 6 weeks after DPC sensitization. The treatment is: therapeutic diphenylcyclopropenone sensitization with weekly scalp DPC. TCRdb used MiXCR to reprocess the RACE reads, holding one entry per CDR3 protein. The sample has approximately 84,000 distinct CDR3 sequences; more than 8.5% are singletons. Sequenced material: whole blood, taken in connection with sensitization to the hapten diphenylcyclopropenone (DPC). These receptors were collected from a woman aged 25-40 years with alopecia areata. Some clones in this sample may be carry-over from other donors' samples.

The V and J genes are TRBV20-1 and TRBJ2-2, with TRBD1 identical over 10 bases. The CDR3 is 16 amino acids. Germline lookup yields CDR1 DFQATT and CDR2 SNEGSKA (reference sequence). The V gene end was trimmed by 5 bases and the J gene end by 5 bases; junction bases not matched to a gene: 11. The CDR3 spells CSAQPGGTGETGELFF. Written as DNA, the CDR3 is TGCAGTGCTCAGCCCGGAGGGACAGGGGAAACCGGGGAGCTGTTTTTT.

This chain uses TRBV18 with TRBJ2-1; D might be TRBD1 (5 bases). The ends were cut back, 0 bases at V and 5 bases at J, with 8 bases in the middle. Germline assignment: CDR1 KGHSH and CDR2 LQKENI. The CDR3 spans 14 residues. The CDR3 sequence is CASSPPTENNEQFF. CDR3 DNA: TGTGCCAGCTCACCACCGACAGAGAACAATGAGCAGTTCTTC.

This clonotype was observed a handful of times. V usage is TRBV10-3 and J usage is TRBJ1-1; 7 positions agree with TRBD1. V was pared by 4 bases and J by 0 bases, with 11 bases of the junction left unmatched. This CDR3 contains 17 residues. Germline values: CDR1 ENHRY, CDR2 SYGVKD. The CDR3 spells CAISAYLAGGLNTEAFF. DNA of the CDR3: TGTGCCATCAGTGCCTACCTGGCAGGGGGGTTGAACACTGAAGCTTTCTTT.

There are many counts of this clonotype. The V call is TRBV19, the J call TRBJ2-1; 9 nucleotides line up with TRBD2. The germline V gene has CDR1 LNHDA and CDR2 SQIVND (reference sequence). CDR3 length equals 16 residues. The V gene end was trimmed by 5 bases and the J gene end by 6 bases; junction bases not matched to a gene: 11. In nucleotides, the CDR3 is TGTGCCAGTAGTCTTCTCCGCGGGGGGGCACCCAATGAGCAGTTCTTC. This codes for CASSLLRGGAPNEQFF.

This clonotype showed up many times. The chain joins TRBV21-1 to TRBJ2-7. TRBV21-1 is termed a pseudogene. CDR3 length: 12 residues. As DNA, the CDR3 is TGTGCCAGCAGCAAAGTCGACTACGAGCAGTACTTC. Protein sequence: CASSKVDYEQYF.

This clonotype appeared many times. The chain has TRBV15 and TRBJ2-3; weak D call: TRBD1 (5 bases). CDR1 is LNHNV, CDR2 YYDKDF, per germline (reference sequence). Trimming removed 3 bases from V and 2 bases from J, with 15 bases in between. This CDR3 comprises 16 residues. The CDR3 is CATSSTQGSYTDTQYF. As DNA, the CDR3 is TGTGCCACCAGCAGCACCCAGGGTTCTTACACAGATACGCAGTATTTT.

Only one count was recorded for this clonotype. The chain couples TRBV18 to TRBJ2-7, with D possibly TRBD2 on 6 matching bases. The length of the CDR3 is 14 residues. Germline CDR1 is KGHSH and CDR2 is LQKENI. V shed 5 bases and J shed 0 bases, with 11 bases lying between them. The CDR3 loop is CASSRGLSSYEQYF. The CDR3 DNA is TGTGCCAGCTCAAGGGGACTTAGCTCCTACGAGCAGTACTTC.

The table lists this clonotype with many counts. The rearrangement uses TRBV29-1 and TRBJ2-1; D is uncertain. Trimming took off 7 bases at V and 5 bases at J, with 12 bases between the two ends. There are 12 residues in the CDR3. The germline V gene has CDR1 SQVTM and CDR2 ANQGSEA. The CDR3 nucleotides are TGCAGCGAGAAGTCCCGAAACAATGAGCAGTTCTTC. The encoded protein is CSEKSRNNEQFF.

The table lists this clonotype with many counts. The chain combines TRBV29-1 with TRBJ2-1; 8 bases agree with TRBD1. CDR3 size: 15 residues. Germline V CDR1 and CDR2: SQVTM, ANQGSEA. V shed 4 bases and J 8 bases; nucleotides not matched to a gene: 13. The CDR3 here is CSVGPDRGLRHEQFF. CDR3 sequence (DNA): TGCAGCGTTGGTCCTGACAGGGGATTACGCCATGAGCAGTTCTTC.

In its sample, this clonotype was seen many times. The chain has TRBV7-3 and TRBJ2-6; D tentatively fits TRBD1 or TRBD2 (5 bases each). Germline CDR1 reads SGHTA; CDR2 reads FQGTGA. CDR3 length: 17 residues. Trimming cost V 2 bases and J 3 bases, with 14 bases left between them. CDR3 DNA sequence: TGTGCCAGCAGCTTAGGGGCGGAGGTGCTTGGGGCCAACGTCCTGACTTTC. This sequence encodes CASSLGAEVLGANVLTF.

This clonotype was seen a few times. The rearrangement links TRBV7-6 to TRBJ2-3, with D possibly matching TRBD2 (6 bases). V lost 5 bases to trimming and J lost 2 bases, with 17 bases between them. From germline, CDR1 is SGHVS and CDR2 FNYEAQ. The CDR3 is made up of 16 amino acids. CDR3 sequence: CASSPGTLDLTDTQYF. CDR3 coding DNA: TGTGCCAGCAGCCCTGGGACTCTAGATCTCACAGATACGCAGTATTTT.

This clonotype was found many times. The chain is built from TRBV18 and TRBJ1-2; 7 bases agree with TRBD1. The CDR3 has 15 amino acids. Germline CDR1 and CDR2: KGHSH and LQKENI. V lost 4 bases and J lost 4; bases outside the gene matches: 9. The CDR3 is CASSLPGQARYGYTF. The CDR3, as DNA: TGTGCCAGCTCACTGCCCGGACAGGCCCGCTATGGCTACACCTTC.

In this sample, this clonotype turned up many times. The chain uses TRBV10-3 and TRBJ2-5, with a possible D match to TRBD1 (5 bases). This CDR3 region has 13 residues. Trimming cost V 8 bases and J 2 bases, with 12 bases left between them. Germline V gene data show CDR1 as ENHRY and CDR2 as SYGVKD. CDR3 sequence reads: CAIGPRVQETQYF. The CDR3 DNA reads as TGTGCCATCGGTCCCAGGGTGCAAGAGACCCAGTACTTC.

The CDR3 loop is CSARDNSRRVSNQPQHF. In nucleotides, the CDR3 is TGCAGTGCTAGAGATAACTCTAGGCGGGTTAGCAATCAGCCCCAGCATTTT. This chain joins TRBV20-1 and TRBJ1-5; D unclear. From germline, CDR1 is DFQATT and CDR2 SNEGSKA (reference sequence). CDR3 size: 17 residues. The V end was cut by 0 bases, the J end by 0 bases, with 15 bases between.

This clonotype came up many times. The V and J genes are TRBV29-1 and TRBJ2-1; 11 positions agree with TRBD2. V lost 5 bases, J lost 3 bases, and 0 bases stayed unmatched. The germline CDR1 and CDR2 sequences are SQVTM and ANQGSEA. This CDR3 is built from 13 residues. DNA of the CDR3: TGCAGCGTTACTAGCGGGAGCTACAATGAGCAGTTCTTC. Protein product: CSVTSGSYNEQFF.

This clonotype was found many times. This CDR3 is CSVGTDRVTDTQYF. CDR3 in DNA: TGCAGCGTCGGGACTGACAGGGTAACAGATACGCAGTATTTT. The rearrangement uses TRBV29-1 and TRBJ2-3; D perhaps matches TRBD1 (7 bases). The germline V gene has CDR1 SQVTM and CDR2 ANQGSEA. Between the trimmed V and J ends, which lost 6 bases and 3 bases, there was a span of 16 bases. The CDR3 is 14 residues long.

With regard to this clonotype: A much larger clone lies a single base off, so this may be a read error. The genes are TRBV18 and TRBJ1-1, with D perhaps TRBD1 (6 bases). Deletions cut 8 bases from V and 5 bases from J, with 18 bases between. CDR1 is KGHSH and CDR2 is LQKENI in the germline V gene. CDR3 length: 14 amino acids. CDR3 protein: CASTRNNRETEAFF. The CDR3 DNA sequence: TGTGCCAGCACACGAAACAACAGGGAAACTGAAGCTTTCTTT. Looking up the rest from reference TRBV18 and TRBJ1-1 gives the full variable domain: NAGVMQNPRHLVRRRGQEARLRCSPMKGHSHVYWYRQLPEEGLKFMVYLQKENIIDESGMPKERFSAEFPKEGPSILRIQQVVRGDSAAYFCASTRNNRETEAFFGQGTRLTVV.

This clonotype was counted ten times or more. V is TRBV20-1 and J is TRBJ1-6; 7 bases agree with TRBD1. The germline V gene encodes CDR1 DFQATT and CDR2 SNEGSKA (reference sequence). With V trimmed by 4 bases and J by 9 bases, 9 bases remained unmatched. CDR3 size: 14 residues. The CDR3: CSATPGTDLSPLHF. CDR3 in DNA: TGCAGTGCTACTCCCGGGACAGATCTTTCACCCCTCCACTTT.

This clonotype came up many times. The rearrangement joins TRBV7-9 to TRBJ1-2; possible D gene TRBD1, 5 bases. V lost 4 bases and J lost 5, with 14 bases in between. CDR3 length: 14 residues. CDR1 and CDR2 from the germline V gene are SEHNR and FQNEAQ (reference sequence). The CDR3 loop is CASSSSRQLYGYTF. CDR3 nucleotide sequence: TGTGCCAGCAGCTCATCACGACAGCTATATGGCTACACCTTC.

This clonotype was picked up many times. The genes are TRBV7-8 and TRBJ2-4, with D unresolved. With 7 bases removed from V and 3 bases from J, the gap between germline ends came to 10 bases. This CDR3 has 13 residues. The germline V gene has CDR1 SGHVS and CDR2 FQNEAQ. CDR3 loop: CASTFLNKNIQYF. As DNA, the CDR3 is TGTGCCAGCACCTTCCTTAACAAAAACATTCAGTACTTC. Filled out from reference TRBV7-8 and TRBJ2-4, the complete variable domain reads GAGVSQSPRYKVAKRGQDVALRCDPISGHVSLFWYQQALGQGPEFLTYFQNEAQLDKSGLPSDRFFAERPEGSVSTLKIQRTQQEDSAVYLCASTFLNKNIQYFGAGTRLSVL.

The gene calls are TRBV7-3 and TRBJ1-2; 9 bases fit TRBD1. This CDR3 comprises 14 residues. Germline CDR1 reads SGHTA; CDR2 reads FQGTGA. J lost 6 bases, V lost 2 bases, and 4 bases had no gene match. This chain's CDR3 is CASSLDRGSNGYTF. The CDR3 DNA reads TGTGCCAGCAGCTTAGACAGGGGGTCAAATGGCTACACCTTC.

This clonotype was seen at least ten times. The chain is built from TRBV12-3 or TRBV12-4 and TRBJ2-2; tentatively, D is TRBD1 (6 bases). The V end was cut by 3 bases, the J end by 5 bases, with 7 bases between. The CDR3 spans 13 residues. This chain's CDR3 is CASSFDRTGELFF. CDR3 nucleotide sequence: TGTGCCAGCAGTTTCGACAGGACCGGGGAGCTGTTTTTT.

This clonotype was counted many times. The V call is TRBV6-5, the J call TRBJ2-7; TRBD2 matches at 8 bases. The V gene's germline CDR1 is MNHEY and CDR2 SVGAGI. V lost 2 bases and J lost 5; bases outside the gene matches: 8. CDR3 length equals 15 residues. The CDR3 DNA reads TGTGCCAGCAGTTACAGCGTAGCGGGGAAAAACGAGCAGTACTTC. This sequence encodes CASSYSVAGKNEQYF.